The sequence of this T cell receptor (beta chain) was determined in a study of cytomegalovirus exposure and HLA in healthy donors. PCR amplification relied on 60 Vbeta primers (plus 13 Jbeta primers). The protocol was immunoSEQ multiplex PCR, while the TCRdb copy is restricted to in-frame clones and leaves out a portion. This sample yields around 160,000 clones, of which approximately 82% are seen a single time; 4.9% belongs to the top ten. Study results and limitations: Most TCR beta V segments were productive about 90% or about 30% of the time in an earlier analysis. In a later analysis, about 17,000 TCR beta sequences were associated with HLA alleles at 0.05 false discovery rate. Later genetic work tied a missense DCLRE1C variant to beta-chain V and J trimming.

In the case of this clone: Its antigen remains unknown.

V lost 0 bases, J lost 4 bases, and 15 bases lay in between. The CDR3 covers 16 residues. The V gene's germline CDR1 is GTSNPN and CDR2 SVGIG (reference sequence). The chain uses TRBV30 and TRBJ2-2; D gene ambiguous. The TCR was taken from a male donor in good health and CMV-seronegative. Sequences were obtained from PBMCs. The CDR3: CAWSVRVGWFTGELFF. CDR3 in DNA: TGTGCCTGGAGTGTACGTGTGGGCTGGTTCACCGGGGAGCTGTTTTTT.